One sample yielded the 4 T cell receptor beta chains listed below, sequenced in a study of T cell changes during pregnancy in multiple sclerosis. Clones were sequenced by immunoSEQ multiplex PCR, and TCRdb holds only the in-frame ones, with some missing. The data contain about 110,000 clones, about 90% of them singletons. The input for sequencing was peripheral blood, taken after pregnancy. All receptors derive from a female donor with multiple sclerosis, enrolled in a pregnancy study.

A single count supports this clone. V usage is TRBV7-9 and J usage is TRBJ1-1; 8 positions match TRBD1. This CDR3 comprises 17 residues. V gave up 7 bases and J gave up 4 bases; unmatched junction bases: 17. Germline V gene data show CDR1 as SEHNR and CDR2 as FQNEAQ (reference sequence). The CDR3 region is CASNLLGGRGLGTEAFF. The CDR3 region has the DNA TGTGCCAGCAACCTATTAGGGGGCAGGGGGCTGGGCACTGAAGCTTTCTTT. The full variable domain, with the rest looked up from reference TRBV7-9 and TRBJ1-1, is DTGVSQNPRHKITKRGQNVTFRCDPISEHNRLYWYRQTLGQGPEFLTYFQNEAQLEKSRLLSDRFSAERPKGSFSTLEIQRTEQGDSAMYLCASNLLGGRGLGTEAFFGQGTRLTVV.

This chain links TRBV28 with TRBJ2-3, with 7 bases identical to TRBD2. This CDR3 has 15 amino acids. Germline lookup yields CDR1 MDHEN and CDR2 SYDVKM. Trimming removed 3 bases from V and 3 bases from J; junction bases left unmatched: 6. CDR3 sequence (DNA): TGTGCCAGCAGTTTTCGGCGGGAGCGGACAGATACGCAGTATTTT. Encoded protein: CASSFRRERTDTQYF.

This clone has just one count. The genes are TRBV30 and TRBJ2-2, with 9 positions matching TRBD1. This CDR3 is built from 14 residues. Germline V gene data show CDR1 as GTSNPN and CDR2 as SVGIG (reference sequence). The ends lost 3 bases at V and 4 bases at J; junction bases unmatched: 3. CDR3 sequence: CAWRGQGGTGELFF. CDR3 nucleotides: TGTGCCTGGAGGGGACAGGGCGGCACCGGGGAGCTGTTTTTT.

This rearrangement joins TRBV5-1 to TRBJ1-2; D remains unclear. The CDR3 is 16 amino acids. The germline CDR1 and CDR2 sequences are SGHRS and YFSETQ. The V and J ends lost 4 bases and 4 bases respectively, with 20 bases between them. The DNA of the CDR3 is TGCGCCAGCAGCCCCGACTCGCTTGGCGTGAGCTATGGCTACACCTTC. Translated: CASSPDSLGVSYGYTF.